A single sample is the source of the 18 T cell receptor beta chains below, sequenced in a study of blood T cells in healthy people across ages. A J-beta primer mix and a sample-barcoded 5' primer were used in a second PCR of roughly 6 to 12 cycles. MiXCR was run by TCRdb on the 5' RACE reads, yielding one entry per CDR3 protein. The sample records about 1,500,000 distinct CDR3 sequences, 35% to 45% being singletons. The source material was blood. These receptors all come from a woman between 18 and 30 years old in good health.

The count of this clonotype is one. This rearrangement joins TRBV19 to TRBJ1-4; D is perhaps TRBD1 (5 bases). With 5 bases removed from V and 0 bases from J, the gap between germline ends came to 10 bases. The CDR3 loop spans 15 amino acids. CDR1 and CDR2 (germline): LNHDA, SQIVND (reference sequence). The CDR3 coding sequence is TGTGCCAGTAGTGCAGGGACCTCAACTAATGAAAAACTGTTTTTT. Amino acid sequence: CASSAGTSTNEKLFF.

This clonotype is a singleton in its sample. V gene TRBV4-1 combines with J gene TRBJ2-1, with D tentatively TRBD2 (6 bases). The germline V gene has CDR1 MGHRA and CDR2 YSYEKL. The CDR3 has 14 residues. V was pared by 0 bases and J by 10 bases, with 13 bases between. CDR3 coding DNA: TGCGCCAGCAGCCAAGAGACGGGAGCCTACGAGCAGTTCTTC. This translates into CASSQETGAYEQFF.

The chain links TRBV28 to TRBJ1-4; TRBD1 matches 8 bases. CDR3 size: 17 residues. Germline V gene sequence: CDR1 MDHEN, CDR2 SYDVKM. Losses at the gene ends were 3 bases for V and 1 base for J; bases not matched to a gene: 7. The DNA for the CDR3 is TGTGCCAGCAGTTTGTTGACAGGGGTTGAAACTAATGAAAAACTGTTTTTT. The encoded protein is CASSLLTGVETNEKLFF.

The J gene is TRBJ2-1, the V gene TRBV20-1; 11 bases line up with TRBD2. Trimming cost V 1 base and J 4 bases; bases outside gene matches: 6. This CDR3 spans 16 amino acids. The V gene's germline CDR1 is DFQATT and CDR2 SNEGSKA (reference sequence). For the CDR3, the DNA is TGCAGTGCTAGAGTAGCGGGGGGGCCTCTGTACAATGAGCAGTTCTTC. This translates into CSARVAGGPLYNEQFF.

This clonotype occurred a few times. The V and J genes are TRBV18 and TRBJ1-1; no firm D call. This CDR3 comprises 11 residues. Deletions cut 8 bases from V and 10 bases from J, with 14 bases between. Germline V gives CDR1 KGHSH, CDR2 LQKENI. Here the CDR3 reads CASRTSGVAFF. For the CDR3, the DNA is TGTGCCAGCCGCACGAGCGGGGTAGCTTTCTTT.

This chain links TRBV28 with TRBJ2-7, with 9 bases lining up with TRBD1. Germline V CDR1 and CDR2: MDHEN, SYDVKM. Trimming removed 3 bases from V and 6 bases from J; junction bases left unmatched: 6. The CDR3 covers 14 residues. The CDR3 loop is CASSFLGQGSEQYF. In nucleotides, the CDR3 is TGTGCCAGCAGTTTTTTGGGACAGGGTTCCGAGCAGTACTTC.

The sample holds one count of this clonotype. The chain uses TRBV10-3 and TRBJ2-3, with 8 positions matching TRBD2. Trimming took 5 bases from V and 4 from J; bases not matched to a gene: 8. This CDR3 region has 15 residues. The germline gives CDR1 ENHRY, CDR2 SYGVKD. CDR3 residues: CAISSSGGGSDTQYF. CDR3 DNA: TGTGCCATCAGTTCAAGCGGGGGTGGGTCAGATACGCAGTATTTT.

Many counts were recorded for this clonotype. V usage is TRBV6-5 and J usage is TRBJ1-2; the match to TRBD1 covers 7 bases. The junction had 4 bases not matched to a gene; V was cut back by 5 bases and J by 7 bases. The CDR3 runs 12 residues. Germline V lookup: CDR1 MNHEY, CDR2 SVGAGI. The CDR3 nucleotides read TGTGCCAGCAGTGGGAGGACAGGTGGCTACACCTTC. Amino acid sequence: CASSGRTGGYTF.

J is TRBJ1-3 and V is TRBV5-5; possible D gene TRBD1, 6 bases. The V end was cut by 1 base, the J end by 3 bases, with 11 bases between. Looked up from germline, CDR1 is SGHKS and CDR2 is YYEKEE (reference sequence). The CDR3 totals 15 residues. The CDR3 loop reads CASSLYRERGNTIYF. CDR3 nucleotide sequence: TGTGCCAGCAGCTTGTACAGGGAACGTGGAAACACCATATATTTT.

The J gene is TRBJ2-1, the V gene TRBV10-3, with 10 bases lining up with TRBD1. V lost 0 bases to trimming and J lost 9 bases; unmatched junction nucleotides: 5. The germline gives CDR1 ENHRY, CDR2 SYGVKD. The CDR3 runs to 15 residues. CDR3 amino acids: CAISESVGQGSEQFF. The CDR3 bases are TGTGCCATCAGTGAGTCGGTGGGACAGGGGAGTGAGCAGTTCTTC.

The chain recombines TRBV28 with TRBJ2-5, with 13 bases lining up with TRBD2. In germline, CDR1 is MDHEN, CDR2 SYDVKM. CDR3 length: 16 amino acids. V shed 5 bases and J 3 bases; nucleotides not matched to a gene: 6. In DNA form, the CDR3 reads TGTGCCAGCAGTCGTACTAGCGGGGGGGCCGAAGAGACCCAGTACTTC. Protein sequence: CASSRTSGGAEETQYF.

The chain combines TRBV10-1 with TRBJ2-1; possible D gene TRBD1, 6 bases. Germline V gene sequence: CDR1 WNHNN, CDR2 SYGVQD (reference sequence). The CDR3 is made up of 15 amino acids. With 6 bases removed from V and 7 bases from J, the gap between germline ends came to 19 bases. CDR3 region: CASSDPLQQGNEQFF. CDR3 sequence (DNA): TGCGCCAGCAGCGACCCTTTGCAGCAGGGGAATGAGCAGTTCTTC.

The CDR3 bases are TGCAGTGCTAGATCCCTAAGGGGTCAAGAGACCCAGTACTTC. Encoded protein: CSARSLRGQETQYF. The genes are TRBV20-1 and TRBJ2-5, with D possibly being TRBD1 (5 bases). Trimming removed 2 bases at V and 2 bases at J, with 12 bases between. Germline V gene lookup returns CDR1 DFQATT and CDR2 SNEGSKA (reference sequence). The CDR3 has 14 residues.

The gene calls are TRBV28 and TRBJ2-7; 8 bases match TRBD1. Germline assignment: CDR1 MDHEN and CDR2 SYDVKM. CDR3 size: 15 residues. Trimming at V came to 7 bases and at J to 5 bases, leaving 13 bases not matched to a gene. CDR3 coding DNA: TGTGCCAGCACCCGATTGGACAGGGAAAGTGACGAGCAGTACTTC. It specifies CASTRLDRESDEQYF. The complete variable domain, with remaining parts taken from reference TRBV28 and TRBJ2-7, reads DVKVTQSSRYLVKRTGEKVFLECVQDMDHENMFWYRQDPGLGLRLIYFSYDVKMKEKGDIPEGYSVSREKKERFSLILESASTNQTSMYLCASTRLDRESDEQYFGPGTRLTVT.

The genes are TRBV28 and TRBJ2-6, with D perhaps assigned TRBD1 or TRBD2 (5 bases each). Trimming removed 7 bases from V and 2 bases from J, with 12 bases in between. This CDR3 region has 15 residues. Germline V gene data show CDR1 as MDHEN and CDR2 as SYDVKM. CDR3 sequence (DNA): TGTGCCAGCACCCACAGAGGGGCTGGGGCCAACGTCCTGACTTTC. This gives the protein CASTHRGAGANVLTF.

The chain is built from TRBV5-6 and TRBJ2-2; the D is unclear. V was clipped by 1 base and J by 0 bases, with 13 bases between them. Per the germline V gene, CDR1 is SGHDT and CDR2 is YYEEEE. The CDR3 has 17 residues. The CDR3 bases are TGTGCCAGCAGCTTGATTTTCATGGCCGCGAACACCGGGGAGCTGTTTTTT. This sequence encodes CASSLIFMAANTGELFF.

This clonotype has a handful of counts. The chain is built from TRBV28 and TRBJ1-1; a weak D match, TRBD1 (5 bases). V lost 6 bases and J 8 bases, leaving 22 bases between the germline ends. The CDR3 runs to 15 residues. Germline CDR1 reads MDHEN; CDR2 reads SYDVKM. Here the CDR3 reads CASSLPRAQALEAFF. CDR3 bases: TGTGCCAGCAGCCTTCCCAGGGCTCAAGCACTCGAAGCTTTCTTT.

The chain carries TRBV5-1 and TRBJ1-2, with 7 bases that match TRBD1. The CDR3 totals 12 residues. With 4 bases clipped from V and 5 bases from J, the junction kept 2 bases outside the gene matches. Germline V gene data show CDR1 as SGHRS and CDR2 as YFSETQ. The CDR3 sequence is CASSTGVYGYTF. Here the CDR3 DNA reads TGCGCCAGCAGCACAGGGGTTTATGGCTACACCTTC.